The 16 T cell receptor beta chains below all came from one sample that was sequenced in a study of cytomegalovirus exposure and HLA in healthy donors. The PCR ran on 60 Vbeta and 13 Jbeta primers. Repertoires were generated with immunoSEQ multiplex PCR, while TCRdb's copy carries only in-frame clones and drops some. Of approximately 120,000 clones listed, about two thirds are singletons. The sample comprised PBMCs. Every receptor here comes from a man in his thirties or forties in good health and CMV-seronegative.

The chain recombines TRBV5-6 with TRBJ2-7, with D unresolved. V was shortened by 1 base and J by 2 bases, with 16 bases between the two germline ends. Germline V gene data show CDR1 as SGHDT and CDR2 as YYEEEE. CDR3 length: 16 amino acids. The CDR3 nucleotides are TGTGCCAGCAGCTTGCTTAAGCGTTCCTCCCCCTACGAGCAGTACTTC. This gives the protein CASSLLKRSSPYEQYF.

The rearrangement uses TRBV29-1 and TRBJ2-5; tentative D call: TRBD2 (6 bases). The CDR3 spans 11 residues. Trimming left V 7 bases short and J 5 bases short, with 11 bases between. Germline V gene sequence: CDR1 SQVTM, CDR2 ANQGSEA. As DNA, the CDR3 is TGCAGCGCGGGACTGGCGGAGACCCAGTACTTC. Its translation: CSAGLAETQYF.

This clone was detected only once. The chain recombines TRBV18 with TRBJ2-7; no clear D gene. Germline lookup yields CDR1 KGHSH and CDR2 LQKENI. CDR3 length: 16 residues. V was shortened by 2 bases and J by 0 bases, with 14 bases between the two germline ends. As DNA, the CDR3 is TGTGCCAGCTCACCAAAGGTTATCCCTAGCTCCTACGAGCAGTACTTC. Protein sequence: CASSPKVIPSSYEQYF.

The rearrangement joins TRBV9 to TRBJ2-7; 8 positions match TRBD2. The V gene end was trimmed by 4 bases and the J gene end by 5 bases; junction bases not matched to a gene: 11. Germline CDR1 and CDR2: SGDLS and YYNGEE. CDR3 length equals 15 residues. The chain's CDR3 is CASSPLSGGADEQYF. The CDR3, as DNA: TGTGCCAGCAGCCCCCTTTCGGGGGGGGCGGACGAGCAGTACTTC.

The chain links TRBV10-3 to TRBJ1-2; no reliable D call. The germline gives CDR1 ENHRY, CDR2 SYGVKD. With 10 bases removed from V and 3 bases from J, the gap between germline ends came to 9 bases. The CDR3 contains 11 residues. The CDR3 loop reads CATSGDYGYTF. As DNA, the CDR3 is TGTGCCACCTCGGGTGACTATGGCTACACCTTC.

The chain uses TRBV14 and TRBJ1-1; D might be TRBD1 (6 bases). The V gene lost 6 bases and the J gene lost 2 bases, with 13 bases spanning the gap. CDR1 is SGHDN and CDR2 is FVKESK in the germline V gene. The CDR3 contains 14 residues. CDR3 loop: CASSPTGINTEAFF. The CDR3 DNA reads as TGTGCCAGCAGTCCGACAGGAATCAACACTGAAGCTTTCTTT.

The rearrangement uses TRBV11-3 and TRBJ1-6; D gene ambiguous. Germline V CDR1 and CDR2: SGHNT, YENEEA. The CDR3 loop spans 13 amino acids. Trimming took 0 bases from V and 9 from J, leaving 6 bases between them. Written as DNA, the CDR3 is TGTGCCAGCAGCTTAGATCCCGGTTCACCCCTCCACTTT. Protein: CASSLDPGSPLHF.

The V gene is TRBV28, the J gene TRBJ2-1; no clear D. The germline V gene encodes CDR1 MDHEN and CDR2 SYDVKM. The V end lost 1 base, the J end lost 7 bases, and 11 bases lay between the germline ends. This CDR3 contains 14 residues. Here the CDR3 reads CASSLLELANEQFF. As DNA, the CDR3 is TGTGCCAGCAGTTTATTGGAGCTCGCGAATGAGCAGTTCTTC.

This clone was detected once. The chain recombines TRBV7-9 with TRBJ1-1; 9 bases align to TRBD1. There are 16 residues in the CDR3. Germline V gene sequence: CDR1 SEHNR, CDR2 FQNEAQ (reference sequence). V was clipped by 4 bases and J by 0 bases; unmatched bases: 6. CDR3 region: CASSSGTGRLNTEAFF. The DNA for the CDR3 is TGTGCCAGCAGCTCCGGGACAGGGCGATTGAACACTGAAGCTTTCTTT.

J is TRBJ2-3 and V is TRBV6-1, with 7 nucleotides matching TRBD2. Germline lookup yields CDR1 MNHNS and CDR2 SASEGT. J gave up 6 bases and V 3 bases, and 9 bases lay outside the gene matches. CDR3 length: 15 residues. The CDR3 protein is CASSEGEGFTDTQYF. Here the CDR3 DNA reads TGTGCCAGCAGTGAGGGGGAGGGGTTCACGGATACGCAGTATTTT.

This chain joins TRBV19 and TRBJ2-7, with unresolved D. Trimming removed 5 bases from V and 3 bases from J, with 11 bases in between. The CDR3 loop spans 13 amino acids. Per germline, CDR1 LNHDA and CDR2 SQIVND (reference sequence). This CDR3 is CASSPTVVYEQYF. CDR3 nucleotide sequence: TGTGCCAGTAGTCCTACTGTAGTCTACGAGCAGTACTTC.

J is TRBJ2-5 and V is TRBV5-1, with D possibly being TRBD1 (6 bases). This CDR3 comprises 13 residues. Between the trimmed V and J ends, which lost 3 bases and 7 bases, there was a span of 13 bases. CDR1 and CDR2 from the germline V gene are SGHRS and YFSETQ. The CDR3 DNA reads TGCGCCAGCAGCTGGGGGCCTGTCGGGACCCAGTACTTC. Amino acids: CASSWGPVGTQYF.

The chain links TRBV15 to TRBJ1-4; D is perhaps TRBD1 (5 bases). In germline, CDR1 is LNHNV, CDR2 YYDKDF (reference sequence). The ends were cut back, 3 bases at V and 4 bases at J, with 12 bases in the middle. The CDR3 loop spans 15 amino acids. The CDR3 sequence is CATSSTWGGNEKLFF. CDR3 nucleotide sequence: TGTGCCACCAGCAGTACGTGGGGGGGTAATGAAAAACTGTTTTTT.

This chain joins TRBV11-2 and TRBJ2-2; 9 nucleotides line up with TRBD1. The V and J ends lost 1 base and 6 bases, in that order; junction bases with no gene match: 3. Germline CDR1 SGHAT, CDR2 FQNNGV. The CDR3 length is 15 residues. The CDR3 protein is CASSLGTGGSGELFF. CDR3 nucleotide sequence: TGTGCCAGCAGCTTAGGAACAGGGGGCTCCGGGGAGCTGTTTTTT.

Remarks on this clone: The junction does not match germline at one end; this may be a read error. The chain links TRBV10-1 to TRBJ1-1; D perhaps matches TRBD1 (5 bases). The CDR3 is made up of 15 amino acids. Germline-derived CDR1 and CDR2 are WNHNN and SYGVQD (reference sequence). In nucleotides, the CDR3 is TGCGCCAGCAGTCAGTCGGCAGGGCCAGCATCTGAAGCTTTCTTT. It specifies CASSQSAGPASEAFF.

This chain joins TRBV6-1 and TRBJ1-1, with 7 bases lining up with TRBD1. Trimming at V came to 5 bases and at J to 10 bases, leaving 10 bases not matched to a gene. Germline assignment: CDR1 MNHNS and CDR2 SASEGT. The length of the CDR3 is 13 residues. The CDR3: CASSPTGTRLAFF. DNA for the CDR3: TGTGCCAGCAGTCCGACAGGGACGAGACTAGCTTTCTTT.